The TCR beta chain described here comes from a study of blood T cell repertoires in COVID-19. The CDR3 sequence is 12 residues long. V lost 4 bases, J lost 13 bases, and 7 bases stayed unmatched. The germline gives CDR1 MNHEY, CDR2 SVGAGI. Sequencing used immunoSEQ multiplex PCR; TCRdb keeps in-frame clones, though not all of them. This table holds 60,000 to 80,000 clones, more than 75% found once. The TCR was taken from a man between 65 and 85 years old with acute or convalescent COVID-19. The sequencing sample was made of peripheral blood. The rearrangement joins TRBV6-5 to TRBJ2-1; 7 bases align to TRBD2. CDR3 protein: CASSSGLVPQFF. In DNA form, the CDR3 reads TGTGCCAGCAGTTCCGGACTAGTGCCCCAGTTCTTC.